Presented here are 24 T cell receptor beta chains from one specimen sequenced in a study of blood T cell repertoires in COVID-19. Sequencing used immunoSEQ multiplex PCR; TCRdb keeps in-frame clones, though not all of them. This sample has about 240,000 clones, with about 87% found just once. The sequenced material came from PBMCs or T cells enriched from blood (not recorded which). The receptors stem from a woman aged 30 to 39 with acute COVID-19.

The chain joins TRBV5-1 to TRBJ2-7; the D gene is possibly TRBD1 (6 bases). V lost 3 bases and J 7 bases, leaving 14 bases between the germline ends. This CDR3 is 13 amino acids long. Germline CDR1 is SGHRS and CDR2 is YFSETQ. The CDR3 nucleotides read TGCGCCAGCAGCTCGGGACAAAGGAATGAGCAGTACTTC. Its translation: CASSSGQRNEQYF.

The table lists this clone with a count of one. The V call is TRBV7-9, the J call TRBJ1-3; tentatively, D is TRBD1 (5 bases). Germline V CDR1 and CDR2: SEHNR, FQNEAQ (reference sequence). The CDR3 has 15 amino acids. V was shortened by 4 bases and J by 5 bases, with 15 bases between the two germline ends. CDR3 amino acids: CASSSIGGARNTIYF. The CDR3 DNA follows: TGTGCCAGCAGCTCCATAGGAGGGGCTCGAAACACCATATATTTT.

J is TRBJ2-3 and V is TRBV19; 10 nucleotides align to TRBD2. Per germline, CDR1 LNHDA and CDR2 SQIVND (reference sequence). This CDR3 region has 15 residues. With V trimmed by 5 bases and J by 6 bases, 8 bases remained unmatched. For the CDR3, the DNA is TGTGCCAGTAGTTCCACTAGCGGGGCGGGTGATACGCAGTATTTT. It yields the protein CASSSTSGAGDTQYF. Full variable domain (rest looked up from reference TRBV19 and TRBJ2-3): DGGITQSPKYLFRKEGQNVTLSCEQNLNHDAMYWYRQDPGQGLRLIYYSQIVNDFQKGDIAEGYSVSREKKESFPLTVTSAQKNPTAFYLCASSSTSGAGDTQYFGPGTRLTVL.

The CDR3 nucleotides are TGCGCCAGCACCCTGGACAGGATAGATGAAGCTTTCTTT. Translating it yields CASTLDRIDEAFF. The V and J genes are TRBV5-1 and TRBJ1-1; 7 bases line up with TRBD1. Germline V gives CDR1 SGHRS, CDR2 YFSETQ. Trimming took 6 bases from V and 7 from J; bases not matched to a gene: 9. This CDR3 contains 13 residues.

As DNA, the CDR3 is TGCGCCAGCAGCCACCAGGGGCGCTACGAGCAGTACTTC. This gives the protein CASSHQGRYEQYF. The chain has TRBV4-1 and TRBJ2-7, with D maybe TRBD1 (6 bases). Germline assignment: CDR1 MGHRA and CDR2 YSYEKL. Trimming removed 3 bases at V and 3 bases at J, with 9 bases between. CDR3 size: 13 residues.

The V call is TRBV7-9, the J call TRBJ1-5, with 9 bases fitting TRBD1. CDR1 is SEHNR, CDR2 FQNEAQ, per germline (reference sequence). Trimming took 5 bases from V and 5 from J; bases not matched to a gene: 4. This CDR3 has 14 amino acids. Here the CDR3 DNA reads TGTGCCAGCAGCCCGGGACAGGGACATCAGCCCCAGCATTTT. Translated: CASSPGQGHQPQHF.

This clone was detected a few times. V is TRBV4-1 and J is TRBJ1-5; 7 bases line up with TRBD1. Germline V lookup: CDR1 MGHRA, CDR2 YSYEKL. The V and J ends lost 0 bases and 5 bases, in that order; junction bases with no gene match: 4. CDR3 size: 15 residues. The DNA for the CDR3 is TGCGCCAGCAGCCAAGATCCCACAGGGGATCAGCCCCAGCATTTT. It encodes CASSQDPTGDQPQHF.

With respect to this clone: One end of the junction fails to match germline, which may point to a read error. The rearrangement uses TRBV12-5 and TRBJ1-2, with 7 bases that match TRBD1. The germline V gene encodes CDR1 LGHNT and CDR2 FRNRAP. CDR3 length: 14 residues. CDR3: CASALGTAKYGYTF. For the CDR3, the DNA is TGTGCTAGTGCCCTCGGGACAGCTAAGTATGGCTACACCTTC.

This chain connects TRBV9 to TRBJ1-6, with D possibly TRBD1 on 5 matching bases. The CDR3 loop spans 14 amino acids. Germline CDR1 reads SGDLS; CDR2 reads YYNGEE. With 0 bases removed from V and 10 bases from J, the gap between germline ends came to 11 bases. CDR3 region: CASSVAGFGSPLHF. The CDR3 coding sequence is TGTGCCAGCAGCGTAGCAGGGTTTGGATCACCCCTCCACTTT.

This chain uses TRBV7-2 with TRBJ1-6, with TRBD1 as a possible D gene (6 bases). V lost 1 base, J lost 7 bases, and 11 bases lay in between. The length of the CDR3 is 15 residues. The V gene's germline CDR1 is SGHTA and CDR2 FQGNSA. CDR3 in amino acids: CASSLVRTVNSPLHF. Here the CDR3 DNA reads TGTGCCAGCAGCTTAGTCCGGACAGTAAATTCACCCCTCCACTTT.

The chain joins TRBV5-5 to TRBJ2-7; D is possibly TRBD1 (6 bases). Germline V lookup: CDR1 SGHKS, CDR2 YYEKEE (reference sequence). CDR3 length: 14 amino acids. Trimming took 4 bases from V and 3 from J, leaving 14 bases between them. CDR3 region: CASSTVGRGYEQYF. CDR3 bases: TGTGCCAGCAGCACGGTAGGCAGGGGCTACGAGCAGTACTTC.

V is TRBV2 and J is TRBJ1-2; 10 bases agree with TRBD1. The trim removed 7 bases at V and 6 bases at J, leaving 14 bases unmatched. Germline lookup yields CDR1 SNHLY and CDR2 FYNNEI. The CDR3 spans 16 residues. This CDR3 reads CASTWGGQGPVDGYTF. The CDR3 bases are TGTGCCAGCACCTGGGGGGGACAGGGGCCGGTGGATGGCTACACCTTC.

The chain combines TRBV19 with TRBJ1-6; TRBD1 might be the D (6 bases). V was shortened by 7 bases and J by 4 bases, with 11 bases between the two germline ends. The CDR3 has 14 amino acids. Germline values: CDR1 LNHDA, CDR2 SQIVND (reference sequence). The CDR3 sequence is CASTERGYNSPLHF. CDR3 coding DNA: TGTGCCAGTACCGAGAGGGGGTATAATTCACCCCTCCACTTT.

V gene TRBV4-1 combines with J gene TRBJ1-4; D possibly corresponds to TRBD1 (5 bases). The CDR3 length is 15 residues. Trimming stripped 2 bases from V and 2 bases from J, with 9 bases between. Germline loops: CDR1 MGHRA, CDR2 YSYEKL. Here the CDR3 reads CASSQWSGTNEKLFF. The DNA of the CDR3 is TGCGCCAGCAGCCAATGGTCAGGGACTAATGAAAAACTGTTTTTT.

This chain joins TRBV3-1 (or the pseudogene TRBV3-2) and TRBJ1-1; a possible D gene is TRBD1 (5 bases). Trimming shortened V by 0 bases and J by 11 bases, and 16 bases separated the two germline ends. Per the germline V gene, CDR1 is LGHDT and CDR2 is YNNKEL (reference sequence). The CDR3 runs to 14 residues. The CDR3 DNA is TGTGCCAGCAGCCAAGAGGAAACAGGTCCGGCGGCTTTCTTT. Translated, it gives CASSQEETGPAAFF.

This clone was counted a single time. The chain carries TRBV10-2 and TRBJ2-5; 10 bases line up with TRBD2. This CDR3 is built from 16 residues. The germline V gene has CDR1 WSHSY and CDR2 SAAADI. J was trimmed by 2 bases and V by 4 bases; bases with no gene match: 7. The CDR3 loop reads CASSGSVAGGQETQYF. As DNA, the CDR3 is TGCGCCAGCAGTGGTTCGGTAGCGGGGGGACAAGAGACCCAGTACTTC.

This rearrangement joins TRBV6-6 to TRBJ1-1; D unresolved. V lost 5 bases, J lost 8 bases, and 9 bases lay in between. The CDR3 contains 11 residues. Per the germline V gene, CDR1 is MNHNY and CDR2 is SVGAGI (reference sequence). For the CDR3, the DNA is TGTGCCAGCAGTCCCGGGAAAGAAGCTTTCTTT. Its translation is CASSPGKEAFF.

The CDR3 sequence is CASSFNRAYEQYF. The DNA for the CDR3 is TGTGCCAGCAGTTTTAACAGGGCTTACGAGCAGTACTTC. The J gene is TRBJ2-7, the V gene TRBV6-5, with D tentatively TRBD1 (6 bases). The CDR3 has 13 residues. The V end was cut by 4 bases, the J end by 4 bases, with 11 bases between. Germline V CDR1 and CDR2: MNHEY, SVGAGI.

The chain links TRBV27 to TRBJ2-3, with TRBD1 as a possible D gene (6 bases). Trimming removed 6 bases from V and 6 bases from J, with 7 bases in between. The CDR3 loop spans 11 amino acids. Germline CDR1 is MNHEY and CDR2 is SMNVEV (reference sequence). CDR3 in amino acids: CASSQGDTQYF. As DNA, the CDR3 is TGTGCCAGCAGCCAGGGGGATACGCAGTATTTT.

The chain links TRBV6-5 to TRBJ1-6, with D tentatively TRBD1 (6 bases). This CDR3 contains 13 residues. V lost 6 bases, J lost 6 bases, and 9 bases lay in between. The germline V gene encodes CDR1 MNHEY and CDR2 SVGAGI. CDR3 in amino acids: CASSWGPNSPLHF. The CDR3 DNA sequence: TGTGCCAGCAGCTGGGGGCCTAATTCACCCCTCCACTTT.

V and J are TRBV19 and TRBJ1-4; 8 nucleotides align to TRBD1. This CDR3 is built from 16 residues. The junction had 9 bases not matched to a gene; V was cut back by 7 bases and J by 2 bases. Germline V gene sequence: CDR1 LNHDA, CDR2 SQIVND (reference sequence). The DNA for the CDR3 is TGTGCCAGTAACTTCAGGGGGCCGGGGACTAATGAAAAACTGTTTTTT. Its translation: CASNFRGPGTNEKLFF.

Details on this clone: This specimen includes other DNA sequences encoding the same CDR3. For the CDR3, the DNA is TGTGCCAGCAGCTTGGGGACAGGGTATGGCTACACCTTC. This codes for CASSLGTGYGYTF. The chain combines TRBV5-4 with TRBJ1-2, with 8 bases fitting TRBD1. Trimming removed 0 bases from V and 5 bases from J; junction bases left unmatched: 0. The germline gives CDR1 SGHNT, CDR2 YYREEE (reference sequence). The CDR3 spans 13 residues.

The chain is built from TRBV19 and TRBJ1-2, with 9 bases fitting TRBD1. V shed 5 bases, J shed 5 bases, and the junction held 9 bases outside the gene matches. This CDR3 spans 15 amino acids. Looked up from germline, CDR1 is LNHDA and CDR2 is SQIVND (reference sequence). The CDR3 spells CASSSSGTGRYGYTF. The CDR3 DNA is TGTGCCAGTAGTTCATCCGGGACAGGGCGGTATGGCTACACCTTC. The whole variable domain, filled in from reference TRBV19 and TRBJ1-2, reads DGGITQSPKYLFRKEGQNVTLSCEQNLNHDAMYWYRQDPGQGLRLIYYSQIVNDFQKGDIAEGYSVSREKKESFPLTVTSAQKNPTAFYLCASSSSGTGRYGYTFGSGTRLTVV.

The genes are TRBV9 and TRBJ1-2, with TRBD1 matching over 9 bases. Looked up from germline, CDR1 is SGDLS and CDR2 is YYNGEE. V lost 0 bases to trimming and J lost 1 base; unmatched junction nucleotides: 4. CDR3 length: 16 amino acids. CDR3 region: CASSVGQGVNNYGYTF. CDR3 DNA sequence: TGTGCCAGCAGCGTAGGACAGGGGGTTAATAACTATGGCTACACCTTC. The full variable domain, with the rest looked up from reference TRBV9 and TRBJ1-2, is DSGVTQTPKHLITATGQRVTLRCSPRSGDLSVYWYQQSLDQGLQFLIQYYNGEERAKGNILERFSAQQFPDLHSELNLSSLELGDSALYFCASSVGQGVNNYGYTFGSGTRLTVV.